A selection of T cell receptor beta chains follows, all from one sample in a study of blood T cells in healthy people across ages. One entry per CDR3 protein results from TCRdb running MiXCR on the 5' RACE reads. The repertoire holds about 780,000 distinct CDR3 sequences, about 46% seen once, with roughly 20% in the top ten. Sequencing was done on a sample of blood. Receptors were obtained from a man older than 75 in good health. Both conserved end residues are part of each CDR3. A D gene is named only where the DNA matches it firmly. Size is omitted from some rows. Given values are once, few, many or a class for expanded clones.

j_call: TRBJ2-3; clone_size: -; v_call: TRBV6-5; d_call: TRBD1; cdr3_aa: CASSYSTGVGTDTQYF
j_call: TRBJ1-5; clone_size: once; v_call: TRBV28; d_call: -; cdr3_aa: CASSGLLWSGAGSNQPQHF
j_call: TRBJ2-5; clone_size: -; v_call: TRBV20-1; d_call: -; cdr3_aa: CSARANADVGEQYF
j_call: TRBJ2-3; clone_size: many; v_call: TRBV7-2; d_call: -; cdr3_aa: CASSPPQDTQYF
j_call: TRBJ1-5; clone_size: few; v_call: TRBV20-1; d_call: -; cdr3_aa: CSASSQGVNQPQHF
j_call: TRBJ2-7; clone_size: -; v_call: TRBV28; d_call: -; cdr3_aa: CASTEPSGREQYF
j_call: TRBJ1-1; clone_size: -; v_call: TRBV20-1; d_call: -; cdr3_aa: CSARLDRLNTEAFF
j_call: TRBJ2-5; clone_size: -; v_call: TRBV24-1; d_call: TRBD1; cdr3_aa: CATSATGASQETQYF
j_call: TRBJ2-7; clone_size: -; v_call: TRBV6-1; d_call: TRBD1; cdr3_aa: CASKSQTGGSYEQYF
j_call: TRBJ2-7; clone_size: -; v_call: TRBV4-1; d_call: -; cdr3_aa: CASSQEISGTGDYEQYF
j_call: TRBJ2-3; clone_size: -; v_call: TRBV20-1; d_call: TRBD2; cdr3_aa: CSAIGLADTDTQYF
j_call: TRBJ1-2; clone_size: -; v_call: TRBV4-1; d_call: TRBD1; cdr3_aa: CASSQEHRGSGYTF
j_call: TRBJ2-3; clone_size: -; v_call: TRBV4-2; d_call: TRBD2; cdr3_aa: CASSQEPGLAGIGTDTQYF
j_call: -; clone_size: -; v_call: TRBV18; d_call: -; cdr3_aa: CASSPRGASSSPTSYEQYF
j_call: TRBJ1-4; clone_size: -; v_call: TRBV7-2; d_call: TRBD1; cdr3_aa: CASSLDRPSEKLFF
j_call: TRBJ2-5; clone_size: few; v_call: TRBV18; d_call: TRBD1; cdr3_aa: CASSQQTGVETQYF